Sequencing of this TCR beta chain was carried out in a study of blood T cell repertoires in COVID-19. Authors' methods: Amplification with reference gene primers provided the estimates of nucleated cell counts. Sequencing used immunoSEQ multiplex PCR; TCRdb keeps in-frame clones, though not all of them. The V and J calls and clone size are taken from that table; D and trimming were inferred from the DNA. This table holds 250,000 or so clones, around 85% found once. Germline CDR1 and CDR2: SGHDT and YYEEEE. CDR3 size: 15 residues. Trimming left V 0 bases short and J 2 bases short, with 9 bases between. Everyone who took part was 18 to 89 years old, and they came from about 25 US areas. Symptom resolution, clearance, or two negative PCRs marked donors in Cohort 3 as recovered.

V usage is TRBV5-6 and J usage is TRBJ2-1; weak D call: TRBD1 (6 bases). The sample taken for sequencing was PBMCs or T cells enriched from blood (not recorded which). The TCR comes from a woman in her fifties or sixties who had recovered from COVID-19. CDR3 protein: CASSLGPGAYNEQFF. CDR3 bases: TGTGCCAGCAGCTTGGGGCCAGGGGCCTACAATGAGCAGTTCTTC.